This section outlines one T cell receptor beta chain sequence together with its context. The target antigen is unknown. TCR beta CDR3 regions were amplified from RNA transcripts. The HTBI primer set served for first-round RT-PCR of the TCR CDR3. TCRdb itself ran the multiplex PCR reads through MiXCR, one entry per CDR3 protein. The repertoire holds 500,000 to 800,000 distinct CDR3 sequences, just under 45% seen once, with under 8% in the top ten. Diagnostic decisions used clinical symptoms, serum thyroxine and TRAb, thyroid ultrasound and orbital computed tomography. This specimen comes from a study of T cells in Graves' hyperthyroidism and ophthalmopathy. General study results and limits: A 13 V-J model separated ophthalmopathy from stable hyperthyroidism. Researchers found most expanded thyroid clonotypes above 0.001 in blood as well.

V was cut by 3 bases and J by 3 bases, with 12 bases left in between. The CDR3 is 14 residues long. CDR1 and CDR2 (germline): SGHRS, YFSETQ. The clonotype originates from an adult man with Graves' disease, either hyperthyroidism or ophthalmopathy (not recorded which). The sample taken for sequencing was peripheral blood or thyroid tissue (not recorded which). The V call is TRBV5-1, the J call TRBJ1-2; TRBD1 is a possible D gene (5 bases). The CDR3 reads CASSWDGKDYGYTF. As DNA, the CDR3 is TGCGCCAGCAGCTGGGACGGAAAAGACTATGGCTACACCTTC.